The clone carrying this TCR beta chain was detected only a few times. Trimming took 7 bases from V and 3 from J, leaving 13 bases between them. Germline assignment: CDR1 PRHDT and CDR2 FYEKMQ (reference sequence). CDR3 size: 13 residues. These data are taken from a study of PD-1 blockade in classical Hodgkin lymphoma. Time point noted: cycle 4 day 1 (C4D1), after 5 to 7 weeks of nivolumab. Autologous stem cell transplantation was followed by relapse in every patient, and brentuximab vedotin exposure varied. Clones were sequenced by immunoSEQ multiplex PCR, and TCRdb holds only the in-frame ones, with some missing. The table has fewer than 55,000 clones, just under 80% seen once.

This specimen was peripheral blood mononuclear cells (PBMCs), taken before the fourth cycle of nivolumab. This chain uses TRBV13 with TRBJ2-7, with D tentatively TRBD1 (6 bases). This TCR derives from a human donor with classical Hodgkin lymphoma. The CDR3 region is CASTSSTGYEQYF. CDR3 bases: TGTGCCAGCACCTCATCGACAGGCTACGAGCAGTACTTC.